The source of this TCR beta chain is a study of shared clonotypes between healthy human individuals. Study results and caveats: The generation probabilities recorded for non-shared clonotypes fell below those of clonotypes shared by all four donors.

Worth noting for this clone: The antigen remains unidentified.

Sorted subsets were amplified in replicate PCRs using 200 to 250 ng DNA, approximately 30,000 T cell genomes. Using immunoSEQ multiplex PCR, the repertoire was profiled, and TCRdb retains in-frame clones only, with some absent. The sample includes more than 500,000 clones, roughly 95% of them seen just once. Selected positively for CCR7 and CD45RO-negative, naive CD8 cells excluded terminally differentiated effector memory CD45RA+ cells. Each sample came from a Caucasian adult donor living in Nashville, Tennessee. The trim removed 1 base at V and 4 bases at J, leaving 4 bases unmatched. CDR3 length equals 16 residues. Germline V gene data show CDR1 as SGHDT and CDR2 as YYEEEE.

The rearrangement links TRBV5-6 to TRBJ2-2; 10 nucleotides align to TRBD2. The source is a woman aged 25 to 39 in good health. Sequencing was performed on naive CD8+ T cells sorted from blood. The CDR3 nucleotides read TGTGCCAGCAGCTTGTCCCTAGCGGGAGTCACCGGGGAGCTGTTTTTT. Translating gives CASSLSLAGVTGELFF.